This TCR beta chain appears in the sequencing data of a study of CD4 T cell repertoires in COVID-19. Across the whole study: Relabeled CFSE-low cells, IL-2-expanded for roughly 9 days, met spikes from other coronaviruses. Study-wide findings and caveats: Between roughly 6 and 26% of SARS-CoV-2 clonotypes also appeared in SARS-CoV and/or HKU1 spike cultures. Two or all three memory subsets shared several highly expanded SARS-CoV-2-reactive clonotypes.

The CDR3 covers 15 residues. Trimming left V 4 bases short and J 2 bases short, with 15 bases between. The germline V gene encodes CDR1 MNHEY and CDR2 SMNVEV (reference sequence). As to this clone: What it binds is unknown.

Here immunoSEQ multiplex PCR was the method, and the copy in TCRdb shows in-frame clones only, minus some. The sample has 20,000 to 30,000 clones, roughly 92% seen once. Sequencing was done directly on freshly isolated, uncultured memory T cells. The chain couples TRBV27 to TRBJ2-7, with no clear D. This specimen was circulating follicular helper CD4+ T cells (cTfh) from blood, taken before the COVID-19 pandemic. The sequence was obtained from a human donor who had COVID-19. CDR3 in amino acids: CASSSAETWAYEQYF. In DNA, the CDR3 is TGTGCCAGCAGTTCCGCGGAGACCTGGGCCTACGAGCAGTACTTC.